This T cell receptor beta chain was profiled in a study of beta chain features in type 1 diabetes. Study details: Examination covered some 99,000,000 sorted cells spanning all samples.

The study reverse transcribed the entire isolated RNA, so it sequenced expressed TCRB transcripts. The assay was immunoSEQ multiplex PCR, and TCRdb's table has in-frame clones only and misses some. The table includes fewer than 350,000 clones, 8% detected once. The germline CDR1 and CDR2 sequences are KGHSH and LQKENI. The CDR3 has 15 residues. Trimming stripped 3 bases from V and 8 bases from J, with 19 bases between. Sequencing was carried out using central memory CD4+ T cells from blood. V and J are TRBV18 and TRBJ1-2; no clear D gene. This clonotype was sampled from a woman younger than 35 in good health. CDR3 DNA sequence: TGTGCCAGCTCACCCGAGGGAGCCGTACGAGAGGGCTACACCTTC. Translating gives CASSPEGAVREGYTF.